Each of the 28 T cell receptor beta chains below was sequenced from the same sample in a study of OX40 agonist ivuxolimab in advanced cancers. Clones were sequenced by immunoSEQ multiplex PCR, and TCRdb holds only the in-frame ones, with some missing. The table includes just under 45,000 clones, 80% detected once. The sample here was CD4+ or CD8+ T cells sorted from blood, taken in a trial of the OX40 agonist ivuxolimab. Source of these receptors: an adult with an advanced solid tumor such as melanoma, head and neck, liver or kidney cancer.

This chain joins TRBV5-1 and TRBJ2-2; D is possibly TRBD1 (6 bases). The CDR3 contains 15 residues. Trimming took off 4 bases at V and 8 bases at J, with 18 bases between the two ends. Germline CDR1 reads SGHRS; CDR2 reads YFSETQ. The CDR3 spells CASSPTDSGVGELFF. In DNA form, the CDR3 reads TGCGCCAGCAGCCCGACGGACAGTGGAGTTGGGGAGCTGTTTTTT.

The V call is TRBV9, the J call TRBJ2-5; perhaps TRBD2 as D (5 bases). V lost 3 bases, J lost 2 bases, and 8 bases lay in between. This CDR3 contains 13 residues. From germline, CDR1 is SGDLS and CDR2 YYNGEE. This CDR3 reads CASSERLQETQYF. CDR3 bases: TGTGCCAGCAGCGAGCGGCTTCAAGAGACCCAGTACTTC.

The CDR3 sequence: CASMGDTYEQYF. CDR3 in DNA: TGTGCCAGCATGGGGGACACTTACGAGCAGTACTTC. V is TRBV6-1 and J is TRBJ2-7; TRBD1 is a possible D gene (6 bases). Between the trimmed V and J ends, which lost 7 bases and 4 bases, there was a span of 11 bases. This CDR3 is 12 amino acids long. Germline lookup yields CDR1 MNHNS and CDR2 SASEGT.

The chain links TRBV19 to TRBJ2-5, with D possibly matching TRBD2 (5 bases). CDR3 length: 13 amino acids. Trimming cost V 8 bases and J 5 bases, with 15 bases left between them. Germline loops: CDR1 LNHDA, CDR2 SQIVND (reference sequence). Written as DNA, the CDR3 is TGTGCCAGTCTGGACTCCCTCCGGGAGACCCAGTACTTC. Protein product: CASLDSLRETQYF.

The chain has TRBV18 and TRBJ1-4; D is undetermined. The CDR3 consists of 15 residues. The V gene's germline CDR1 is KGHSH and CDR2 LQKENI. Trimming removed 5 bases at V and 0 bases at J, with 10 bases between. DNA for the CDR3: TGTGCCAGCTCATCAAACAGTGCAACTAATGAAAAACTGTTTTTT. Protein sequence: CASSSNSATNEKLFF.

The chain joins TRBV7-3 to TRBJ2-7; TRBD2 matches 9 bases. J lost 6 bases, V lost 5 bases, and 8 bases had no gene match. Germline V gene lookup returns CDR1 SGHTA and CDR2 FQGTGA. CDR3 length: 14 residues. The CDR3 here is CASSPHAGGPEQYF. The CDR3 DNA is TGTGCCAGCAGCCCTCATGCGGGGGGGCCCGAGCAGTACTTC.

The CDR3 reads CASSVAGGNEKLFF. CDR3 coding DNA: TGTGCCAGCAGCGTAGCGGGCGGTAATGAAAAACTGTTTTTT. The chain uses TRBV9 and TRBJ1-4; D remains ambiguous. Trimming took 0 bases from V and 4 from J, leaving 7 bases between them. The germline CDR1 and CDR2 sequences are SGDLS and YYNGEE. The length of the CDR3 is 14 residues. The full variable domain, its missing parts supplied by reference TRBV9 and TRBJ1-4, is DSGVTQTPKHLITATGQRVTLRCSPRSGDLSVYWYQQSLDQGLQFLIQYYNGEERAKGNILERFSAQQFPDLHSELNLSSLELGDSALYFCASSVAGGNEKLFFGSGTQLSVL.

The gene calls are TRBV6-5 and TRBJ2-1; maybe TRBD2 (5 bases). With 6 bases removed from V and 2 bases from J, the gap between germline ends came to 11 bases. Looked up from germline, CDR1 is MNHEY and CDR2 is SVGAGI. This CDR3 region has 14 residues. The CDR3, as DNA: TGTGCCAGCAGGGTGGCGGGCCCCTACAATGAGCAGTTCTTC. Translated: CASRVAGPYNEQFF.

This clone was seen only once. This chain joins TRBV11-3 and TRBJ2-1; D gene uncertain. The CDR3 is 13 residues long. V gave up 4 bases and J gave up 6 bases, with 10 bases separating them. From germline, CDR1 is SGHNT and CDR2 YENEEA. CDR3 in amino acids: CASSSLPGNEQFF. The CDR3 DNA is TGTGCCAGCAGCTCGCTCCCGGGCAATGAGCAGTTCTTC. The full variable domain, completed using reference TRBV11-3 and TRBJ2-1, is EAGVVQSPRYKIIEKKQPVAFWCNPISGHNTLYWYLQNLGQGPELLIRYENEEAVDDSQLPKDRFSAERLKGVDSTLKIQPAELGDSAVYLCASSSLPGNEQFFGPGTRLTVL.

V and J are TRBV28 and TRBJ1-1; 9 bases are a match to TRBD1. Germline trimming cut 7 bases from V and 12 bases from J; bases unmatched to any gene: 12. The CDR3 extends over 13 amino acids. Germline loops: CDR1 MDHEN, CDR2 SYDVKM. CDR3 DNA sequence: TGTGCCAGCACCCTGGACAGGGGACGTAGGACTTTCTTT. It codes for CASTLDRGRRTFF.

The chain couples TRBV7-2 to TRBJ2-3, with 12 bases lining up with TRBD1. There are 16 residues in the CDR3. The junction had 7 bases not matched to a gene; V was cut back by 3 bases and J by 6 bases. The germline V gene has CDR1 SGHTA and CDR2 FQGNSA. In DNA, the CDR3 is TGTGCCAGCAGCTTTCCGGGACAGGGGGCTAGCGATACGCAGTATTTT. Amino acids: CASSFPGQGASDTQYF.

This chain links TRBV19 with TRBJ1-2, with TRBD1 matching 7 bases. The V gene's germline CDR1 is LNHDA and CDR2 SQIVND (reference sequence). The CDR3 sequence is 15 residues long. CDR3 region: CATRRDSQSLRGYTF. The CDR3 DNA sequence: TGTGCGACACGCCGGGACAGTCAGTCTTTGCGTGGCTACACCTTC.

The rearrangement uses TRBV7-9 and TRBJ1-3; TRBD1 agrees at 8 bases. After removal of 5 bases from V and 3 bases from J, the junction contained 9 bases not matched to a gene. Germline lookup yields CDR1 SEHNR and CDR2 FQNEAQ (reference sequence). The CDR3 consists of 16 residues. The CDR3 here is CASSEPTGVLGNTIYF. For the CDR3, the DNA is TGTGCCAGCAGCGAACCGACAGGGGTGCTTGGAAACACCATATATTTT.

This clone was detected only once. The chain combines TRBV19 with TRBJ2-6; D remains unclear. Germline V gene sequence: CDR1 LNHDA, CDR2 SQIVND (reference sequence). This CDR3 is built from 17 residues. The V gene lost 0 bases and the J gene lost 1 base, with 10 bases spanning the gap. The CDR3 protein is CASSIDLWISGANVLTF. For the CDR3, the DNA is TGTGCCAGTAGTATAGATCTTTGGATTTCTGGGGCCAACGTCCTGACTTTC.

This clone turned up a few times. CDR3 region: CAWSTDSNSPLHF. The CDR3 nucleotides are TGTGCCTGGAGTACTGACAGTAATTCACCCCTCCACTTT. The chain has TRBV30 and TRBJ1-6; maybe TRBD1 (5 bases). Germline CDR1 GTSNPN, CDR2 SVGIG (reference sequence). This CDR3 has 13 amino acids. The V end was cut by 2 bases, the J end by 6 bases, with 8 bases between.

This chain joins TRBV7-2 and TRBJ2-2, with 8 bases fitting TRBD2. The germline CDR1 and CDR2 sequences are SGHTA and FQGNSA. The CDR3 length is 17 residues. With 1 base clipped from V and 6 bases from J, the junction kept 10 bases outside the gene matches. Written as DNA, the CDR3 is TGTGCCAGCAGCTTAGATTCTGCGGGAGGAAGGGCCGGGGAGCTGTTTTTT. It codes for CASSLDSAGGRAGELFF.

This chain connects TRBV11-3 to TRBJ2-1, with D unresolved. V was cut by 1 base and J by 2 bases, with 9 bases left in between. CDR1 is SGHNT, CDR2 YENEEA, per germline. CDR3 length: 15 amino acids. CDR3 coding DNA: TGTGCCAGCAGCTTAGGCGGTGGGACCTACAATGAGCAGTTCTTC. Protein sequence: CASSLGGGTYNEQFF.

This chain uses TRBV7-2 with TRBJ1-1; possible D gene TRBD1, 5 bases. CDR3 length: 15 amino acids. V gave up 8 bases and J gave up 2 bases, with 18 bases separating them. CDR1 is SGHTA and CDR2 is FQGNSA in the germline V gene. The CDR3 loop reads CASAGLRHSNTEAFF. CDR3 DNA sequence: TGTGCCAGCGCGGGGCTTCGCCATTCTAACACTGAAGCTTTCTTT.

CDR3 in amino acids: CASSQDSSGADTQYF. In DNA, the CDR3 is TGTGCCAGCAGCCAAGATTCTAGCGGAGCCGATACGCAGTATTTT. The chain links TRBV4-2 to TRBJ2-3, with 7 bases that match TRBD2. The V and J ends lost 0 bases and 6 bases, in that order; junction bases with no gene match: 6. The CDR3 spans 15 residues. Germline CDR1 reads LGHNA; CDR2 reads YNFKEQ.

The chain employs TRBV4-3 and TRBJ2-5, with D unresolved. From germline, CDR1 is LGHNA and CDR2 YSLEER. Between the trimmed V and J ends, which lost 0 bases and 5 bases, there was a span of 13 bases. The CDR3 spans 15 residues. CDR3 coding DNA: TGCGCCAGCAGCCAAGATGGCCTCAGGACGGAGACCCAGTACTTC. Translated: CASSQDGLRTETQYF.

This chain uses TRBV7-8 with TRBJ2-3; D not resolved. The CDR3 is 13 amino acids. Trimming removed 5 bases from V and 4 bases from J, with 10 bases in between. Germline CDR1 reads SGHVS; CDR2 reads FQNEAQ. The CDR3 coding sequence is TGTGCCAGCAGCCCGCCTCGGGCAGATACGCAGTATTTT. This translates into CASSPPRADTQYF.

The J gene is TRBJ2-7, the V gene TRBV18; D is possibly TRBD2 (6 bases). Germline CDR1 reads KGHSH; CDR2 reads LQKENI. The V end lost 0 bases, the J end lost 2 bases, and 11 bases lay between the germline ends. The CDR3 is made up of 15 amino acids. This CDR3 is CASSPPSGAPYEQYF. The CDR3 DNA follows: TGTGCCAGCTCACCACCGTCGGGAGCCCCCTACGAGCAGTACTTC. Together with reference TRBV18 and TRBJ2-7, the CDR3 gives the full variable domain: NAGVMQNPRHLVRRRGQEARLRCSPMKGHSHVYWYRQLPEEGLKFMVYLQKENIIDESGMPKERFSAEFPKEGPSILRIQQVVRGDSAAYFCASSPPSGAPYEQYFGPGTRLTVT.

The rearrangement uses TRBV5-1 and TRBJ2-1, with D possibly matching TRBD2 (6 bases). This CDR3 has 14 residues. The V and J ends lost 5 bases and 3 bases respectively, with 12 bases between them. The germline CDR1 and CDR2 sequences are SGHRS and YFSETQ. The DNA of the CDR3 is TGCGCCAGCAGTAATGGCGGGATCTACAATGAGCAGTTCTTC. Protein sequence: CASSNGGIYNEQFF.

CDR3 sequence: CASSLTSGMTDTQYF. CDR3 nucleotide sequence: TGTGCCAGCAGCTTAACTAGCGGGATGACAGATACGCAGTATTTT. This chain links TRBV11-2 with TRBJ2-3; TRBD2 matches 10 bases. The CDR3 is made up of 15 amino acids. Losses at the gene ends were 2 bases for V and 3 bases for J; bases not matched to a gene: 2. The germline CDR1 and CDR2 sequences are SGHAT and FQNNGV.

J is TRBJ2-5 and V is TRBV19, with TRBD1 matching 9 bases. CDR3 length: 16 amino acids. V lost 1 base, J lost 4 bases, and 7 bases stayed unmatched. Germline CDR1 reads LNHDA; CDR2 reads SQIVND (reference sequence). The CDR3 protein is CASSIGPGQGRETQYF. The CDR3 region has the DNA TGTGCCAGTAGTATAGGACCGGGACAGGGAAGAGAGACCCAGTACTTC.

The rearrangement links TRBV7-2 to TRBJ2-1, with 10 nucleotides matching TRBD2. The germline CDR1 and CDR2 sequences are SGHTA and FQGNSA. The CDR3 runs 15 residues. V lost 1 base to trimming and J lost 8 bases; unmatched junction nucleotides: 5. The CDR3 DNA reads as TGTGCCAGCAGCTTAGGCCTGAGCGGGAGGGATGAGCAGTTCTTC. It specifies CASSLGLSGRDEQFF.

V and J are TRBV7-2 and TRBJ1-6; perhaps TRBD1 as D (6 bases). CDR1 and CDR2 (germline): SGHTA, FQGNSA. This CDR3 has 14 amino acids. The V end was cut by 7 bases, the J end by 9 bases, with 16 bases between. CDR3 region: CASILTGSGSPLHF. The CDR3 DNA follows: TGTGCCAGCATCCTTACAGGGTCCGGTTCACCCCTCCACTTT.

This clone occurred a few times. CDR3 amino acids: CASSRTVQETQYF. In DNA form, the CDR3 reads TGTGCCAGCAGCCGGACGGTCCAAGAGACCCAGTACTTC. This chain connects TRBV7-9 to TRBJ2-5; D not certain. The V gene lost 5 bases and the J gene lost 1 base, with 8 bases spanning the gap. This CDR3 comprises 13 residues. CDR1 and CDR2 from the germline V gene are SEHNR and FQNEAQ (reference sequence).